This T cell receptor beta chain was sequenced during a study of identical twins. V shed 3 bases and J shed 5 bases, with 14 bases lying between them. Germline CDR1 reads KGHSH; CDR2 reads LQKENI. This CDR3 region has 15 residues. Findings of the study overall: Abundant beta clonotypes from cord blood bore fewer insertions; memory repertoires lacked this pattern. There was more out-of-frame TCR alpha sharing in monozygotic twins than models estimated. Invariant MAIT and iNKT cells could partly confound zero-insertion analyses.

A universal primer site arose from template switching, and cDNA bore unique molecular identifiers. TCRdb passed the 5' RACE reads through MiXCR, listing each CDR3 protein once. Of 640,000 or so distinct CDR3 sequences in the sample, 6.1% were seen once. Ten or more counts support this clonotype. Antigen unknown. The sequence was collected from a man between 18 and 35 years old in good health. J is TRBJ2-1 and V is TRBV18; D is undetermined. The sequencing sample was made of naive T cells sorted from blood. The CDR3 DNA reads TGTGCCAGCTCACCTCGTTCACGGTCCAACAATGAGCAGTTCTTC. This encodes CASSPRSRSNNEQFF.